This T cell receptor (beta chain) was profiled in a study of T cell responses to AZD1222 COVID-19 vaccine (dated by TCRdb to the early 2020s). Context from the whole study: Because spike-specific TCR depth and breadth did not differ between the two schedules, AZD1222 recipients who got a second dose at roughly 4 weeks were pooled with those who got a second dose at roughly 12 weeks. A total of 230 to 250 trial participants underwent TCR sequencing, of whom 200 to 220 received two doses of AZD1222 and roughly 25 received two doses of the MenACWY control vaccine. Trial participants were enrolled by age into subgroups of 18-55, 56-69 and 70-plus years, and around 140, 26 and 57 TCR-sequenced participants, respectively, were included in these subgroups. The paper as a whole reports these results and caveats: Nearly half of unique spike-specific TCRs reportedly recognized epitopes outside regions mutated in the B.1.351 and B.1.1.7 variants. The whole spike protein was spanned by vaccine-associated CD4 TCRs, and dominant responses were seen in regions 160-218 and 743-854. The 56-69-year group was small, and its depth increase did not reach significance, likely because of low power. Spike-specific TCR breadth and depth rose significantly after two AZD1222 doses compared with day 0 and with MenACWY recipients. Because no day 14 peak-response samples were available, repertoires were characterized only after the peak T cell response. Only 5 to 7 AZD1222 recipients were SARS-CoV-2 seropositive at baseline, limiting conclusions about previously exposed vaccinees. Participants were mostly white British, with more females than males. The authors suggested clonal diversity may have been underestimated.

The CDR3 regions of human TCRbeta chains were subjected to immunosequencing. As for the authors' bioinformatics: TCRs in the repertoires were compared against a reference library of SARS-CoV-2-specific TCRs that had been generated with the MIRA antigen-specificity platform. Breadth meant the fraction of unique TCRs that were SARS-CoV-2-associated, whereas depth meant the fraction of total T cells that were SARS-CoV-2-associated. Using the MIRA data, every spike-specific TCR was mapped to the spike region that the TCR reacted to and assigned to either a CD4 or a CD8 class. Log10-transformed breadth and depth values were compared by one-way ANOVA with Sidak's multiple comparisons tests. Drawn from immuneACCESS, this table holds only the in-frame rearrangements with V and J called that TCRdb kept. Clones are partly lost; checked studies trace under half to an unresolved V gene and leave the rest unexplained. V and J calls and clone size are those listed in that table; D and trimming were worked out from the DNA. The sample records around 150,000 clones, about 93% of which are singletons. Roughly 4.6% of the sample rests with the top ten.

Deletion took 0 bases off V and 7 bases off J, with a span of 15 bases between the germline ends. As encoded in the germline V gene (reference sequence), CDR1 is SEHNR while CDR2 is FQNEAQ. The CDR3, from cysteine to phenylalanine, totals 15 residues. Only CDR3 DNA is held: 45 bases, read in frame from base 1. As concerns this clone: It has no known antigen specificity. Base qualities are not at hand, and no much larger clone is one base apart.

Per the publication, the time point label means: baseline before first vaccination. The vaccinee samples were drawn from two UK trials, COV001 and COV002, one of which was a single-blind randomized controlled phase 2/3 trial testing AZD1222 (ChAdOx1 nCoV-19) in healthy adults. For TCRbeta chain sequencing, PBMC samples were collected from trial participants at day 0 and at day 28 after the second dose. This clonotype was obtained from an adult in good health. The sequence links TRBV7-9 to TRBJ2-5; possibly the D gene is TRBD2, per 5 matching bases. The sample here was peripheral blood, taken on day 0 of AZD1222 vaccination. The nucleotides are TGTGCCAGCAGCTTAGCAGCGGCACAACCGGGGACCCAGTACTTC. Translated, it gives CASSLAAAQPGTQYF.